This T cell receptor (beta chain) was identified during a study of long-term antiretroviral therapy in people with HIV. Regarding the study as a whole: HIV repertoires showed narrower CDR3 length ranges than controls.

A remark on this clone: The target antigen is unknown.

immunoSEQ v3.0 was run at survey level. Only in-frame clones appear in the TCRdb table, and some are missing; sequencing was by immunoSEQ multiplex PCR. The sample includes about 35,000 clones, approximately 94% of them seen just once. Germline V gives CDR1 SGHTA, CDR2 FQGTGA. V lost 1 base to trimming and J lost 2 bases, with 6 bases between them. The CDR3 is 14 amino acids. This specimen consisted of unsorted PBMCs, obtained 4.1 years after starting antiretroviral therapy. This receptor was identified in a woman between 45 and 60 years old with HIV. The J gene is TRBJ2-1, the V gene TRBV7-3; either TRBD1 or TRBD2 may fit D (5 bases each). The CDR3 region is CASSLRGTYNEQFF. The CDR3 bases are TGTGCCAGCAGCTTAAGGGGGACCTACAATGAGCAGTTCTTC.